This T cell receptor beta chain was identified in a study of T cells in Graves' hyperthyroidism and ophthalmopathy. Study-wide results and limits: Most thyroid clonotypes expanded above 0.001 appeared in blood too. Prediction of ophthalmopathy progression came a median 6.5 months pre-onset.

This clonotype was observed at least ten times. Its specificity is not known. For ophthalmopathy patients, the Clinical Activity Score was at least 3 and the NOSPECS grade at least 4; duration was under 3 months. In making diagnoses, clinical symptoms, serum thyroxine and TRAb, thyroid ultrasound and orbital computed tomography were all used. Germline-derived CDR1 and CDR2 are LGHDT and YNNKEL (reference sequence). V was pared by 5 bases and J by 0 bases, with 4 bases between. The CDR3 sequence is 13 residues long. From RNA transcripts, TCR beta CDR3 regions were amplified. The HTBI primer set drove a first-round RT-PCR of the TCR CDR3. TCRdb reprocessed the multiplex PCR reads via MiXCR and lists one record per CDR3 protein. The data hold fewer than 400,000 distinct CDR3 sequences, with over 11% observed a single time.

The chain combines TRBV3-1 with TRBJ2-2; D is uncertain. The clonotype comes from a man aged 50-60 years with Graves' ophthalmopathy. The material sequenced was blood. CDR3 in DNA: TGTGCCAGCAGCGCAACGAACACCGGGGAGCTGTTTTTT. It translates to CASSATNTGELFF.